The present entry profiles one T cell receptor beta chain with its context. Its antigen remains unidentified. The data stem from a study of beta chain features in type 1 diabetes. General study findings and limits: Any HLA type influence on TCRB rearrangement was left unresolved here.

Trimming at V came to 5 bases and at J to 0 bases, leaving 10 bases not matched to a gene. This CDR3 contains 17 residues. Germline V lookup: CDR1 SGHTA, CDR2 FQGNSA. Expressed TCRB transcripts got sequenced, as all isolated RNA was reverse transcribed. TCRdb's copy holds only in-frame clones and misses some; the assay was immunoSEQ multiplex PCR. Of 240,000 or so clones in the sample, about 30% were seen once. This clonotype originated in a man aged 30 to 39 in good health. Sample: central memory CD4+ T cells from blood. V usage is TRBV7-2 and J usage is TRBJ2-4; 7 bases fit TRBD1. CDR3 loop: CASSRKGQTLAKNIQYF. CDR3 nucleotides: TGTGCCAGCAGCCGGAAGGGACAGACACTAGCCAAAAACATTCAGTACTTC.